This passage covers 28 T cell receptor beta chains from one sample sequenced in a study of shared clonotypes between healthy human individuals. Terminally differentiated effector memory CD45RA+ cells were left out of the naive CD8 fraction, which was CD45RO-negative and positively selected for CCR7. Only in-frame clones appear in the TCRdb table, and some are missing; sequencing was by immunoSEQ multiplex PCR. This sample has over 800,000 clones, with 80% to 95% found just once. Sequenced: naive CD8+ T cells sorted from blood. The receptors stem from a man younger than 40 in good health.

This rearrangement joins TRBV11-2 to TRBJ2-7, with D possibly being TRBD1 or TRBD2 (5 bases each). CDR3 size: 14 residues. The germline V gene has CDR1 SGHAT and CDR2 FQNNGV. The ends were cut back, 5 bases at V and 5 bases at J, with 16 bases in the middle. This CDR3 is CASSPRPSRDEQYF. In DNA, the CDR3 is TGTGCCAGCAGCCCACGGCCTAGCAGGGACGAGCAGTACTTC.

The chain combines TRBV2 with TRBJ2-2; TRBD2 is a possible D gene (7 bases). The V gene's germline CDR1 is SNHLY and CDR2 FYNNEI. Trimming pared 8 bases from V and 6 bases from J, leaving 16 bases between. The length of the CDR3 is 14 residues. CDR3 in amino acids: CASFPGGQAGELFF. CDR3 in DNA: TGTGCCAGCTTCCCGGGGGGCCAGGCCGGGGAGCTGTTTTTT.

The chain combines TRBV7-2 with TRBJ1-2; D is undetermined. The V gene's germline CDR1 is SGHTA and CDR2 FQGNSA. This CDR3 contains 13 residues. Trimming shortened V by 3 bases and J by 6 bases, and 11 bases separated the two germline ends. The CDR3 nucleotides read TGTGCCAGCAGCTTTGTAGGAGCTAATGGCTACACCTTC. Amino acid sequence: CASSFVGANGYTF.

This clone has only one observation. The rearrangement uses TRBV6-5 and TRBJ2-7; tentatively, D is TRBD1 or TRBD2 (5 bases each). V lost 6 bases to trimming and J lost 6 bases, with 15 bases between them. This CDR3 contains 13 residues. Per the germline V gene, CDR1 is MNHEY and CDR2 is SVGAGI. For the CDR3, the DNA is TGTGCCAGCAGGCCTGGTATGGGGGTCGAGCAGTACTTC. Amino acids: CASRPGMGVEQYF.

A single count supports this clone. This chain links TRBV27 with TRBJ2-3, with TRBD2 matching 11 bases. Per germline, CDR1 MNHEY and CDR2 SMNVEV (reference sequence). CDR3 size: 16 residues. After removal of 5 bases from V and 2 bases from J, the junction contained 6 bases not matched to a gene. CDR3 DNA: TGTGCCAGCAGTCCACGACTAGCGGGATACACAGATACGCAGTATTTT. Protein product: CASSPRLAGYTDTQYF.

This clone occurred once. The gene calls are TRBV7-6 and TRBJ2-7; maybe TRBD1 (6 bases). The length of the CDR3 is 14 residues. Germline assignment: CDR1 SGHVS and CDR2 FNYEAQ. V dropped 5 bases and J dropped 2 bases, with 13 bases sitting between them. The DNA for the CDR3 is TGTGCCAGCAGCCCTGGGACACTGACCTACGAGCAGTACTTC. It translates to CASSPGTLTYEQYF.

The gene calls are TRBV7-9 and TRBJ2-1, with TRBD2 matching 8 bases. The V and J ends lost 5 bases and 9 bases, in that order; junction bases with no gene match: 12. Germline lookup yields CDR1 SEHNR and CDR2 FQNEAQ (reference sequence). This CDR3 has 15 residues. CDR3 nucleotides: TGTGCCAGCAGCGCCCCTCAGCGGGAGCTCGGTGAGCAGTTCTTC. It specifies CASSAPQRELGEQFF.

Only one count was recorded for this clone. The rearrangement uses TRBV7-6 and TRBJ2-3; D possibly uses TRBD1 or TRBD2 (5 bases each). V gave up 4 bases and J gave up 0 bases, with 11 bases separating them. This CDR3 contains 15 residues. Germline CDR1 is SGHVS and CDR2 is FNYEAQ. Here the CDR3 DNA reads TGTGCCAGCAGCTCCCGGGGCCTCAGCACAGATACGCAGTATTTT. This sequence encodes CASSSRGLSTDTQYF.

The rearrangement joins TRBV5-6 to TRBJ2-3, with 12 bases lining up with TRBD2. V was pared by 4 bases and J by 0 bases, with 6 bases of the junction left unmatched. The length of the CDR3 is 17 residues. From germline, CDR1 is SGHDT and CDR2 YYEEEE. The CDR3 spells CASSERLAGVSTDTQYF. The DNA for the CDR3 is TGTGCCAGCAGCGAGAGACTAGCGGGAGTCAGCACAGATACGCAGTATTTT.

Comment on this clone: The same CDR3 also results from other DNA sequences found in this sample. The genes are TRBV6-5 and TRBJ2-7; TRBD1 might be the D (6 bases). The V end lost 6 bases, the J end lost 7 bases, and 13 bases lay between the germline ends. The CDR3 runs to 12 residues. Per germline, CDR1 MNHEY and CDR2 SVGAGI. CDR3 sequence: CASSLTGREQYF. In DNA, the CDR3 is TGTGCCAGCAGCTTAACAGGGCGAGAGCAGTACTTC.

This rearrangement joins TRBV30 to TRBJ1-1, with TRBD1 identical over 8 bases. The CDR3 has 13 amino acids. The J segment lost 7 bases and the V segment lost 8 bases, leaving 12 bases of the junction unmatched. Germline V lookup: CDR1 GTSNPN, CDR2 SVGIG (reference sequence). The CDR3 nucleotides read TGTGCCGGGGGAACAGGGGGACCCGGTGAAGCTTTCTTT. This encodes CAGGTGGPGEAFF.

The V gene is TRBV2, the J gene TRBJ2-7, with D perhaps TRBD1 (5 bases). CDR1 and CDR2 from the germline V gene are SNHLY and FYNNEI. This CDR3 has 16 residues. The germline V and J ends were trimmed by 1 base and 0 bases, with 13 bases remaining between them. The CDR3: CASSEGTQGFSYEQYF. The DNA for the CDR3 is TGTGCCAGCAGTGAAGGCACTCAGGGCTTCTCCTACGAGCAGTACTTC.

The V gene is TRBV2, the J gene TRBJ2-3, with 7 bases that match TRBD1. The CDR3 runs to 14 residues. The trim removed 10 bases at V and 0 bases at J, leaving 7 bases unmatched. Germline CDR1 and CDR2: SNHLY and FYNNEI. DNA for the CDR3: TGTGCCAACCTGGGACAGTTTAGCACAGATACGCAGTATTTT. It codes for CANLGQFSTDTQYF.

This chain links TRBV29-1 with TRBJ2-3; tentative D call: TRBD2 (5 bases). The length of the CDR3 is 14 residues. The germline CDR1 and CDR2 sequences are SQVTM and ANQGSEA. The V end lost 7 bases, the J end lost 0 bases, and 14 bases lay between the germline ends. The CDR3 protein is CSAFPGISTDTQYF. The CDR3 DNA reads as TGCAGCGCTTTTCCCGGGATAAGCACAGATACGCAGTATTTT.

The genes are TRBV11-3 and TRBJ1-2, with TRBD1 matching 8 bases. After removal of 5 bases from V and 8 bases from J, the junction contained 7 bases not matched to a gene. CDR1 and CDR2 (germline): SGHNT, YENEEA. There are 13 residues in the CDR3. DNA of the CDR3: TGTGCCAGCAGCGGAACAGGGGGATGGGGCTACACCTTC. It codes for CASSGTGGWGYTF.

The chain combines TRBV2 with TRBJ2-1; 9 positions agree with TRBD2. Germline V gives CDR1 SNHLY, CDR2 FYNNEI. Losses at the gene ends were 5 bases for V and 1 base for J; bases not matched to a gene: 6. This CDR3 has 16 amino acids. The CDR3 here is CASSFDSGGSYNEQFF. The CDR3 nucleotides read TGTGCCAGCAGTTTCGATAGCGGGGGTTCCTACAATGAGCAGTTCTTC.

The gene calls are TRBV6-5 and TRBJ1-2; unclear D gene. Germline-derived CDR1 and CDR2 are MNHEY and SVGAGI. The V end lost 2 bases, the J end lost 8 bases, and 15 bases lay between the germline ends. The CDR3 is 14 amino acids. DNA of the CDR3: TGTGCCAGCAGTTACGGCCTCATATCGGAAGGCTACACCTTC. This gives the protein CASSYGLISEGYTF.

V gene TRBV7-8 combines with J gene TRBJ1-5; possibly TRBD1 for D (6 bases). The CDR3 consists of 13 residues. Germline V gene sequence: CDR1 SGHVS, CDR2 FQNEAQ. V was trimmed by 5 bases and J by 6 bases, leaving 11 bases between them. This chain's CDR3 is CASSRTGSQPQHF. The CDR3 DNA reads TGTGCCAGCAGCCGAACAGGGAGTCAGCCCCAGCATTTT.

The chain has TRBV29-1 and TRBJ1-5, with 8 positions matching TRBD1. The V gene's germline CDR1 is SQVTM and CDR2 ANQGSEA. The CDR3 is 14 residues long. Germline trimming cut 4 bases from V and 0 bases from J; bases unmatched to any gene: 2. The CDR3 DNA is TGCAGCGTTGTGACAGGGGTTAGCAATCAGCCCCAGCATTTT. Translating gives CSVVTGVSNQPQHF.

The chain couples TRBV6-5 to TRBJ2-1, with 8 bases fitting TRBD2. This CDR3 comprises 15 residues. With 6 bases clipped from V and 5 bases from J, the junction kept 9 bases outside the gene matches. Per germline, CDR1 MNHEY and CDR2 SVGAGI. The CDR3 nucleotides are TGTGCCAGCAGAACTAGCGGCCAGACGAACAATGAGCAGTTCTTC. It translates to CASRTSGQTNNEQFF.

The CDR3 here is CASSLIIAGASNQPQHF. The CDR3 bases are TGCGCCAGCAGCCTCATTATAGCAGGGGCGAGCAATCAGCCCCAGCATTTT. J is TRBJ1-5 and V is TRBV4-1, with D perhaps matching TRBD1 (6 bases). V lost 4 bases and J 1 base, leaving 17 bases between the germline ends. CDR3 length: 17 amino acids. CDR1 and CDR2 from the germline V gene are MGHRA and YSYEKL.

The gene calls are TRBV6-5 and TRBJ2-7; unclear D gene. The germline CDR1 and CDR2 sequences are MNHEY and SVGAGI. V was clipped by 2 bases and J by 1 base, with 15 bases between them. This CDR3 region has 16 residues. The CDR3, as DNA: TGTGCCAGCAGTTACCCCCAAGCTGACGGTTCCTACGAGCAGTACTTC. Protein product: CASSYPQADGSYEQYF.

This chain uses TRBV7-8 with TRBJ2-2; no firm D call. Germline V lookup: CDR1 SGHVS, CDR2 FQNEAQ. V lost 4 bases, J lost 5 bases, and 5 bases lay in between. The CDR3 length is 12 residues. The chain's CDR3 is CASSSTTGELFF. The CDR3 bases are TGTGCCAGCAGCTCCACAACCGGGGAGCTGTTTTTT.

V gene TRBV28 combines with J gene TRBJ1-1; no firm D call. The length of the CDR3 is 15 residues. The V gene's germline CDR1 is MDHEN and CDR2 SYDVKM. The V and J ends lost 7 bases and 0 bases respectively, with 15 bases between them. The CDR3 DNA follows: TGTGCCAGCATACCCCGAGGCCTCATGAACACTGAAGCTTTCTTT. It translates to CASIPRGLMNTEAFF.

CDR3 sequence (DNA): TGTGCCAGCTCACCAGAGACCATCGGGACTAATGAAAAACTGTTTTTT. Protein sequence: CASSPETIGTNEKLFF. This chain links TRBV18 with TRBJ1-4, with D unresolved. CDR1 is KGHSH, CDR2 LQKENI, per germline. The CDR3 spans 16 residues. V gave up 2 bases and J gave up 2 bases, with 12 bases separating them. The full variable domain, its missing parts supplied by reference TRBV18 and TRBJ1-4, is NAGVMQNPRHLVRRRGQEARLRCSPMKGHSHVYWYRQLPEEGLKFMVYLQKENIIDESGMPKERFSAEFPKEGPSILRIQQVVRGDSAAYFCASSPETIGTNEKLFFGSGTQLSVL.

This clone was detected only once. The chain carries TRBV7-9 and TRBJ2-7; a weak D match, TRBD2 (5 bases). The V gene's germline CDR1 is SEHNR and CDR2 FQNEAQ (reference sequence). CDR3 length: 15 residues. Trimming left V 1 base short and J 4 bases short, with 14 bases between. CDR3 in DNA: TGTGCCAGCAGCTTAGTAGACTACCATAAGTACGAGCAGTACTTC. Translating it yields CASSLVDYHKYEQYF. The full variable domain, rest sourced from reference TRBV7-9 and TRBJ2-7, is DTGVSQNPRHKITKRGQNVTFRCDPISEHNRLYWYRQTLGQGPEFLTYFQNEAQLEKSRLLSDRFSAERPKGSFSTLEIQRTEQGDSAMYLCASSLVDYHKYEQYFGPGTRLTVT.

In this sample, this clone turned up once. The chain employs TRBV18 and TRBJ2-7; D is uncertain. The CDR3 contains 13 residues. CDR1 and CDR2 from the germline V gene are KGHSH and LQKENI. The V and J ends lost 5 bases and 3 bases respectively, with 11 bases between them. CDR3 loop: CASSRALVYEQYF. CDR3 bases: TGTGCCAGCTCAAGGGCTCTGGTCTACGAGCAGTACTTC.

The chain recombines TRBV11-2 with TRBJ2-1, with D unclear. Germline CDR1 and CDR2: SGHAT and FQNNGV. Trimming took 0 bases from V and 3 from J, leaving 9 bases between them. The CDR3 is 15 amino acids. The CDR3 loop is CASSLEAALYNEQFF. For the CDR3, the DNA is TGTGCCAGCAGCTTAGAGGCGGCCCTCTACAATGAGCAGTTCTTC.